This record covers a single TCR beta chain. These data are taken from a study of blood T cell repertoires in COVID-19. V shed 1 base and J 2 bases; nucleotides not matched to a gene: 11. Per germline, CDR1 LGHDT and CDR2 YNNKEL (reference sequence). The CDR3 runs 21 residues. Generated by immunoSEQ multiplex PCR, the TCRdb table keeps only in-frame clones and is missing some. The sample lists a few hundred thousand clones, roughly 80% occurring once. Sequenced: peripheral blood. This receptor was obtained from a woman aged 18 to 35 with acute or convalescent COVID-19. This chain links TRBV3-1 (or the pseudogene TRBV3-2) with TRBJ2-1, with 16 nucleotides matching TRBD2. In DNA form, the CDR3 reads TGTGCCAGCAGCCAAGGCTTCACCGGGACTAGCGGGAGGGCCCCCTACAATGAGCAGTTCTTC. Its translation is CASSQGFTGTSGRAPYNEQFF.